This TCR beta chain comes out of a study of regulatory T cells in long-lasting Graves disease (dated by TCRdb to 2020 to 2023). With respect to the entire study: Patients with newly diagnosed Graves' disease had been on antithyroid drugs for under 3 months. This study used TCR sequencing and RNA sequencing of peripheral blood to compare persistent Graves' disease patients against newly diagnosed Graves' disease patients. The study was conducted in China and was registered as a clinical trial. A total of roughly 35 samples were covered by TCR sequencing, comprising around 13 persistent and approximately 20 newly diagnosed Graves' disease patients. The paper's findings and limits, for the study overall: Because the primary lesion, thyroid tissue, could not be accessed, the study looked at peripheral blood alone. Sequencing and analysis were limited to the TCR beta chain. Persistent disease showed preferential use of TRBV28, TRBJ1-2 and TRBJ2-5, whereas newly diagnosed disease favored TRBV20-1 and TRBJ2-1. Compared with newly diagnosed patients, patients with persistent Graves' disease had lower TCR Shannon entropy and fewer highly expanded clones, which suggests clonal expansion. The small sample size was acknowledged by the authors as a limitation that may reduce accuracy. More public clonotypes were shared among persistent patients (2,741) than among newly diagnosed patients (roughly 960).

Of note for this clonotype: The target of this receptor is not known. Nothing much larger sits one base from this clone, and base qualities are not available.

The sample's time point label, decoded: newly diagnosed GD, antithyroid drugs for less than 3 months. For both TCR sequencing and RNA sequencing, RNA was extracted from PBMCs in TRIzol. The diagnosis of Graves' disease followed American Thyroid Association guidelines. The patients came from an endocrinology department in Xi'an, China. From each patient, around 9 milliliters of peripheral blood was collected into an EDTA anticoagulant tube. Ficoll Paque Plus density gradient separation was used to isolate PBMCs, and no further T cell sorting was performed. An Agilent 2100 Bioanalyzer and agarose gel were used to check RNA quality, while a NanoDrop 2000 measured RNA concentration. Library construction relied on multiplex PCR. TCRdb names Illumina HiSeq 4000 as the instrument used. iRepertoire HTBI primers and Arm-PCR amplification of CDR3 regions were used to construct TCR beta libraries. PCR products were gel purified before sequencing. The paper's data handling went like this. Gene usage analysis of CDR3 amino acid clonotypes used the 62 TRBV and fewer than 15 TRBJ segments found across samples. Filtered high-quality paired reads were merged into contigs using COPE and FqMerger. BLAST was used to align contigs to the IMGT TRBV, TRBD and TRBJ reference genes, and CDR3 was defined following IMGT. Clonotypes above 0.1% frequency were classified as highly expanded clones. Shannon entropy served as the measure of repertoire diversity, while the Gini coefficient captured V-J evenness. A clonotype found in more than one individual was treated as public. TCRdb's own reprocessing of the public reads used fastp at Q25 and MiXCR and kept productive beta chains. Under each unique CDR3 protein, matching rows form one entry showing the most common genes and DNA. The V and J calls were determined by TCRdb, not by the authors. This sample has about 500,000 distinct CDR3 sequences in its table, and 16% of those were observed once. Of the sample, 9.5% to 15% falls within the top ten clones.

CDR1 and CDR2 (SEHNR, FQNEAQ) derive from the germline V gene (reference sequence). V sheds 4 bases and J sheds 4 bases, leaving 16 bases between their ends. CDR3 length: 16 amino acids, cysteine to phenylalanine. Only CDR3 DNA is held: 48 bases, read in frame from base 1. This sample was shared with a second study, whose subject was T cells in Graves' hyperthyroidism and ophthalmopathy. That second publication adds: Stable Graves' hyperthyroidism was defined as no progression to ophthalmopathy during 18 months of follow-up. The hyperthyroidism patients were between 18 and 65 years old and newly diagnosed, with a disease duration of less than 2 months. The study excluded patients with uncontrolled infections, other autoimmune diseases, pregnancy or lactation. Diagnoses were based on clinical symptoms, serum thyroxine and TRAb, thyroid ultrasound and orbital computed tomography. The first round of RT-PCR for the TCR CDR3 was performed with the HTBI primer set and the Qiagen OneStep RT-PCR kit. Most expanded thyroid clonotypes (frequency above 0.001) were also found in blood, which suggests that blood repertoires may mirror thyroid immune responses. Ophthalmopathy was separated from stable hyperthyroidism by a 13 V-J signature model, with roughly 88% sensitivity and about 81% specificity obtained in cross-validation and 80%/75% obtained in testing. In validation, the model predicted progression to ophthalmopathy with just under 71% sensitivity and approximately 78% specificity, a median of about six months before onset. A discovery cohort of approximately 97 patients, roughly 45 with Graves' ophthalmopathy and over 55 with stable Graves' hyperthyroidism, was used to find distinguishing TCR V-J signatures. Whether ophthalmopathy could be predicted prospectively was tested in an independent validation cohort made up of under 20 hyperthyroidism patients plus 17 patients who later progressed to ophthalmopathy. The approximately 98 discovery patients were randomly divided into training and test sets at a 7:3 ratio. In several Graves' hyperthyroidism patients, the study also compared T-cell repertoires from thyroid tissue with T-cell repertoires from blood. Following sampling, methimazole starting at 30 mg daily was given to hyperthyroidism patients, and high-dose intravenous methylprednisolone was given to ophthalmopathy patients. The libraries were constructed in a second round of multiplex PCR and then size-selected and purified. Paired-end sequencing of the libraries was performed with 100 bp reads on an Illumina HiSeq2000. Raw data were processed with SOAPnuke, discarding reads with adapters, uncalled bases, mean Phred below 15, or no exact constant-primer or identifier match. High-quality paired reads were merged with COPE v1.2.5, and unique nucleotide sequences were defined as clonotypes. Clonotypes were aligned to IMGT TRBV, TRBD and TRBJ reference segments using MiTCR v1.1. The analysis was restricted to V-J combinations with a frequency above 0.0001, which together covered 99% to 99.2% of the repertoires. A TCS score was defined as the ratio between F50 (clonal expansion) and ExV (chaos), using BLOSUM62-based TCRdist between CDR3 peptides within each V-J. Welch's t-statistics and random forest reduced around 520 V-J features to 10 to 15, which were used in a naive Bayes classifier (R e1071). No statistical method was used to set the sample size in advance, and investigators knew the group allocation. TCR Vbeta CDR3 sequencing of 120 to 150 peripheral blood samples (approximately 44 ophthalmopathy, 75 to 85 hyperthyroidism and 17 progressor patients) is reported in the paper.

This specimen consisted of peripheral blood mononuclear cells (PBMCs), obtained at new diagnosis, from a patient treated with antithyroid drugs. The chain employs TRBV7-9 and TRBJ2-2; TRBD1 could be the D gene, as 6 bases match. This TCR came from a man in his forties or fifties with Graves disease. Donor details come from another sample of the same person, matched by shared clones. The CDR3 here reads CASSSSRTVATGELFF. The DNA reads as follows: TGTGCCAGCAGCTCTTCTCGGACAGTCGCCACCGGGGAGCTGTTTTTT.